These 8 T cell receptor beta chains came from one sample sequenced in a study of CD8 T cells in ankylosing spondylitis. Study-wide results and limits: The study identified a TCR beta motif of under ten highly homologous variants that appeared characteristic of ankylosing spondylitis blood.

Antigens of these TCRs are unknown. MiXCR was run by TCRdb on the 5' RACE reads, yielding one entry per CDR3 protein. The sample yields fewer than 500,000 distinct CDR3 sequences, around 22% seen once. Sequenced: blood, either unsorted or a sorted T cell fraction (not recorded which). Receptor source: a male donor with ankylosing spondylitis.

The table lists this clonotype with a few counts. The chain combines TRBV5-1 with TRBJ1-2; 7 bases align to TRBD1. The CDR3 is 15 amino acids. Germline values: CDR1 SGHRS, CDR2 YFSETQ. Trimming removed 4 bases from V and 2 bases from J; junction bases left unmatched: 8. The CDR3 is CASSNRQGGNYGYTF. The CDR3 coding sequence is TGCGCCAGCAGCAACCGACAGGGTGGGAACTATGGCTACACCTTC.

CDR3 residues: CASSSTPDTEAFF. The CDR3 DNA reads as TGTGCCAGCAGCTCCACCCCCGACACTGAAGCTTTCTTT. V is TRBV7-2 and J is TRBJ1-1; D is unclear. The CDR3 has 13 amino acids. The V end was cut by 4 bases, the J end by 3 bases, with 9 bases between. Germline V lookup: CDR1 SGHTA, CDR2 FQGNSA. The complete variable domain, with remaining parts taken from reference TRBV7-2 and TRBJ1-1, reads GAGVSQSPSNKVTEKGKDVELRCDPISGHTALYWYRQSLGQGLEFLIYFQGNSAPDKSGLPSDRFSAERTGGSVSTLTIQRTQQEDSAVYLCASSSTPDTEAFFGQGTRLTVV.

The rearrangement links TRBV12-3 or TRBV12-4 to TRBJ1-2; TRBD1 agrees at 8 bases. The CDR3 loop spans 13 amino acids. Germline trimming cut 4 bases from V and 3 bases from J; bases unmatched to any gene: 1. This CDR3 is CASSYRGDYGYTF. CDR3 bases: TGTGCCAGCAGTTACAGGGGGGACTATGGCTACACCTTC.

The rearrangement uses TRBV24-1 and TRBJ2-7; 9 positions match TRBD1. The CDR3 is made up of 15 amino acids. Per germline, CDR1 KGHDR and CDR2 SFDVKD. The J segment lost 1 base and the V segment lost 9 bases, leaving 9 bases of the junction unmatched. CDR3 residues: CATSGTGSPSYEQYF. CDR3 coding DNA: TGTGCCACCTCCGGGACAGGGTCTCCTTCCTACGAGCAGTACTTC.

This rearrangement joins TRBV7-2 to TRBJ2-1, with TRBD2 matching over 7 bases. The V segment lost 5 bases and the J segment 5 bases; nucleotides outside the gene matches: 9. Germline V lookup: CDR1 SGHTA, CDR2 FQGNSA. The CDR3 consists of 15 residues. The CDR3 coding sequence is TGTGCCAGCAGCGAGCAGCGGGAATGGGACAATGAGCAGTTCTTC. This translates into CASSEQREWDNEQFF.

The chain combines TRBV19 with TRBJ2-3, with D hard to call. CDR3 size: 14 residues. Deletions cut 1 base from V and 0 bases from J, with 5 bases between. CDR1 is LNHDA, CDR2 SQIVND, per germline (reference sequence). The CDR3 protein is CASSIGPSTDTQYF. Here the CDR3 DNA reads TGTGCCAGTAGTATAGGGCCCAGCACAGATACGCAGTATTTT. The entire variable domain, with the rest obtained from reference TRBV19 and TRBJ2-3, is as follows: DGGITQSPKYLFRKEGQNVTLSCEQNLNHDAMYWYRQDPGQGLRLIYYSQIVNDFQKGDIAEGYSVSREKKESFPLTVTSAQKNPTAFYLCASSIGPSTDTQYFGPGTRLTVL.

The V and J genes are TRBV12-3 or TRBV12-4 and TRBJ1-6; 7 positions agree with TRBD1. CDR3 length: 14 amino acids. V lost 2 bases and J lost 6; bases outside the gene matches: 1. This CDR3 is CASSLRGLNSPLHF. The CDR3 DNA reads as TGTGCCAGCAGTTTAAGGGGGCTTAATTCACCCCTCCACTTT.

There are a few counts of this clonotype. This sequence joins TRBV7-3 and TRBJ2-3, with D possibly matching TRBD2 (5 bases). Germline V gene sequence: CDR1 SGHTA, CDR2 FQGTGA. V shed 7 bases and J shed 2 bases, with 25 bases lying between them. CDR3 length equals 18 residues. The DNA of the CDR3 is TGTGCCAGCACTCCAACGGGGTCAGGAGCTTGGTACACAGATACGCAGTATTTT. It translates to CASTPTGSGAWYTDTQYF. The entire variable domain, with the rest obtained from reference TRBV7-3 and TRBJ2-3, is as follows: GAGVSQTPSNKVTEKGKYVELRCDPISGHTALYWYRQSLGQGPEFLIYFQGTGAADDSGLPNDRFFAVRPEGSVSTLKIQRTERGDSAVYLCASTPTGSGAWYTDTQYFGPGTRLTVL.